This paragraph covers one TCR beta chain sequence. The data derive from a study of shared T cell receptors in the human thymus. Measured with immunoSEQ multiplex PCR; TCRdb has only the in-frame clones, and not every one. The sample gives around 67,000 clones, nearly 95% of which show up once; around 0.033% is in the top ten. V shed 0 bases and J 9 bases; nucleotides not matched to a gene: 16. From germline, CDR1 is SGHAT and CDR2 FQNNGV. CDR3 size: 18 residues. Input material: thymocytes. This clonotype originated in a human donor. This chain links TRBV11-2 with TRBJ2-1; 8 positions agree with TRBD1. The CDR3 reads CASSLDPLPRQGSTEQFF. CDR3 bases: TGTGCCAGCAGCTTAGATCCGCTGCCGAGACAGGGGTCTACTGAGCAGTTCTTC.